This T cell receptor beta chain was identified in a study of blood T cell repertoires in COVID-19. In the study overall: From the United States, Italy and Spain came samples of acute and convalescent COVID-19. PBMCs, B-cell-depleted T cells, or T cells were the source of the cDNA or gDNA that made up the material.

The CDR3 extends over 17 amino acids. Germline V gene data show CDR1 as KGHSH and CDR2 as LQKENI. Trimming took 4 bases from V and 1 from J, leaving 17 bases between them. As handled by the study authors: The authors estimated nucleated cell counts from reference gene primer amplification. Profiling relied on immunoSEQ multiplex PCR, and the TCRdb table lists in-frame clones only, not all of them. The D gene and trimming were derived from the DNA, and the V and J assignments and clone size from that table. The sample contains 20,000 to 30,000 clones, around 87% of which appear only once. This clonotype was obtained from a woman in her sixties with active COVID-19. The rearrangement joins TRBV18 to TRBJ1-5, with a weak D call TRBD1 (5 bases). Sequencing was carried out using peripheral blood. In nucleotides, the CDR3 is TGTGCCAGCTCACACTACAGCGGTGGGGGGAGCAATCAGCCCCAGCATTTT. This translates into CASSHYSGGGSNQPQHF.